Following are 7 T cell receptor beta chains from one sample sequenced in a study of blood T cells in healthy people across ages. The authors ran a second PCR of 7 to 11 cycles using a sample-barcoded 5' primer and a J-beta primer mix. From the 5' RACE reads, TCRdb called clonotypes with MiXCR, one entry per CDR3 protein. The table includes 1 million to 1.2 million distinct CDR3 sequences, 35% to 45% detected once. Sequenced: blood. Receptors were obtained from a man aged 18 to 29 in good health.

This clonotype was counted only a few times. V is TRBV20-1 and J is TRBJ2-7; D is possibly TRBD1 (6 bases). V lost 2 bases, J lost 0 bases, and 11 bases lay in between. Per the germline V gene, CDR1 is DFQATT and CDR2 is SNEGSKA (reference sequence). This CDR3 is 14 amino acids long. The CDR3 reads CSARRGGSSYEQYF. The CDR3, as DNA: TGCAGTGCTAGACGAGGGGGTAGCTCCTACGAGCAGTACTTC.

As to this clonotype: A junction boundary mismatches the germline segment, possibly from a read error. CDR3 in amino acids: CANSLEGPNYEQYF. The CDR3 DNA sequence: TGCGCCAACAGCTTGGAGGGACCTAACTACGAGCAGTACTTC. V and J are TRBV5-1 and TRBJ2-7, with D maybe TRBD2 (6 bases). CDR3 length: 14 residues. From germline, CDR1 is SGHRS and CDR2 YFSETQ.

This clonotype was counted between two and nine times. The chain carries TRBV6-2 or TRBV6-3 and TRBJ1-5; D is uncertain. The V end was cut by 8 bases, the J end by 4 bases, with 9 bases between. Germline V CDR1 and CDR2: MNHEY, SVGEGT. This CDR3 is 12 amino acids long. Here the CDR3 reads CASATGNQPQHF. The CDR3 DNA is TGTGCCAGCGCAACGGGGAATCAGCCCCAGCATTTT.

This clonotype showed up just a few times. This chain connects TRBV3-1 to TRBJ2-7; D might be TRBD1 or TRBD2, each matching 6 bases. This CDR3 is 17 amino acids long. V lost 0 bases and J 0 bases, leaving 15 bases between the germline ends. Looked up from germline, CDR1 is LGHDT and CDR2 is YNNKEL (reference sequence). CDR3 amino acids: CASSQDRNGGVSYEQYF. The CDR3 region has the DNA TGTGCCAGCAGCCAAGATAGAAACGGGGGCGTCTCCTACGAGCAGTACTTC.

V usage is TRBV7-3 and J usage is TRBJ2-1; D might be TRBD1 (5 bases). Deletions cut 5 bases from V and 0 bases from J, with 20 bases between. The germline V gene encodes CDR1 SGHTA and CDR2 FQGTGA. The CDR3 has 18 amino acids. The CDR3 spells CASSPPMAGPSSYNEQFF. CDR3 coding DNA: TGTGCCAGCAGCCCCCCGATGGCAGGGCCTAGCTCCTACAATGAGCAGTTCTTC.

Many counts were recorded for this clonotype. The J gene is TRBJ1-2, the V gene TRBV4-3; D is unresolved. Looked up from germline, CDR1 is LGHNA and CDR2 is YSLEER. This CDR3 spans 13 amino acids. Trimming removed 0 bases at V and 4 bases at J, with 6 bases between. CDR3 in amino acids: CASSQDLSYGYTF. The DNA of the CDR3 is TGCGCCAGCAGCCAAGATCTTAGCTATGGCTACACCTTC.

A single count supports this clonotype. The chain has TRBV9 and TRBJ2-5; perhaps D is TRBD1 or TRBD2 (7 bases each). Germline V lookup: CDR1 SGDLS, CDR2 YYNGEE. Trimming left V 4 bases short and J 11 bases short, with 24 bases between. CDR3 size: 15 residues. This CDR3 is CASSQGGGQYNEQYF. CDR3 in DNA: TGTGCCAGCAGCCAGGGAGGGGGCCAATACAATGAGCAGTACTTC.